Reported below is one T cell receptor beta chain. Germline V gene sequence: CDR1 SGDLS, CDR2 YYNGEE. Trimming took 1 base from V and 3 from J, leaving 16 bases between them. CDR3 length equals 16 residues. This entry is derived from a study of blood T cell repertoires in COVID-19. Study details: Some COVID-19 samples were acute and others convalescent; all came from the United States, Italy and Spain. Nucleic acid was either cDNA or gDNA, and it came from T cells, B-cell-depleted T cells, or PBMCs.

Source study methods: Using reference gene primer amplification, nucleated cell counts were estimated. Measured with immunoSEQ multiplex PCR; TCRdb has only the in-frame clones, and not every one. D and trimming were read from the DNA, whereas the V and J calls and clone size are those reported in that table. This sample has 50,000 to 60,000 clones, with about 85% found just once. The sequenced material came from peripheral blood. The sequence was obtained from a man in his 70s with active COVID-19. The V gene is TRBV9, the J gene TRBJ2-5; D is possibly TRBD2 (7 bases). The CDR3 loop is CASSVRGGAPKETQYF. The DNA of the CDR3 is TGTGCCAGCAGCGTAAGGGGGGGGGCCCCAAAAGAGACCCAGTACTTC.